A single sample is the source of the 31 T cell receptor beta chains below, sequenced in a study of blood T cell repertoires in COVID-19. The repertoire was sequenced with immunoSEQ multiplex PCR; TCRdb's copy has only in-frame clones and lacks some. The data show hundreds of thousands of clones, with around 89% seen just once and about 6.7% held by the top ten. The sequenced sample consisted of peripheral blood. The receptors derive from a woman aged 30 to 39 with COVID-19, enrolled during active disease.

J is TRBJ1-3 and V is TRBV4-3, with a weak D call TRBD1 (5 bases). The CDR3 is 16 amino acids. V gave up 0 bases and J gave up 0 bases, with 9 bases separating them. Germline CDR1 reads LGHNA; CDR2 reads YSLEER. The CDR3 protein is CASSQDMGLSGNTIYF. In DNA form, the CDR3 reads TGCGCCAGCAGCCAAGATATGGGACTCTCTGGAAACACCATATATTTT.

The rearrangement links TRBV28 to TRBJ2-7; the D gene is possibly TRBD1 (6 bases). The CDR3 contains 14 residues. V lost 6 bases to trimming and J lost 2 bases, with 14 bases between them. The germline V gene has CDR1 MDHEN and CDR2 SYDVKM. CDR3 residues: CASRQTGSPYEQYV. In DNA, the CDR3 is TGTGCCAGCAGGCAAACAGGGTCGCCCTACGAGCAGTACGTC.

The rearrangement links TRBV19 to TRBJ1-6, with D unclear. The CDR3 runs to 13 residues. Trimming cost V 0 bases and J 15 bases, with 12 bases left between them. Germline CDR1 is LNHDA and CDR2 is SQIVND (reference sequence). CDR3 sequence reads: CASSIDGAARLHF. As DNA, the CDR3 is TGTGCCAGTAGTATAGACGGAGCCGCTCGCCTCCACTTT.

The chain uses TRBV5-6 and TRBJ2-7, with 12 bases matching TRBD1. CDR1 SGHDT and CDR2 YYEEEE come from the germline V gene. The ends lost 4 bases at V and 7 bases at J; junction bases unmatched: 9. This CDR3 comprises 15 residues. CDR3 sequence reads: CASSEGTGGPGEQYV. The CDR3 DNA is TGTGCCAGCAGCGAAGGGACAGGGGGCCCGGGAGAGCAGTACGTC.

Written as DNA, the CDR3 is TGCGCCAGCAAGCACCCCCGGGACACCGGGGAGCTGTTTTTT. It is translated as CASKHPRDTGELFF. The V and J genes are TRBV5-1 and TRBJ2-2; D gene ambiguous. This CDR3 has 14 residues. CDR1 SGHRS and CDR2 YFSETQ come from the germline V gene. V was trimmed by 6 bases and J by 3 bases, leaving 12 bases between them.

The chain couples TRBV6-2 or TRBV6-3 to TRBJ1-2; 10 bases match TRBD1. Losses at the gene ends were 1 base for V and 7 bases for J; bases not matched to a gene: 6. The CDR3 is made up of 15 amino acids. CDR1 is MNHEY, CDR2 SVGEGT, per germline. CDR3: CASSYWDRGSVGYTF. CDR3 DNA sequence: TGTGCCAGCAGTTACTGGGACAGGGGTTCGGTTGGCTACACCTTC.

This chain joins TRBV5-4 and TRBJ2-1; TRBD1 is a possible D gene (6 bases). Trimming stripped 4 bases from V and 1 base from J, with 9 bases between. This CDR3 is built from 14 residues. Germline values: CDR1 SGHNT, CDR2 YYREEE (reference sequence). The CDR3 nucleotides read TGTGCCAGCAGCCCCACAGGGTCCTACAATGAGCAGTTCTTC. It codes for CASSPTGSYNEQFF.

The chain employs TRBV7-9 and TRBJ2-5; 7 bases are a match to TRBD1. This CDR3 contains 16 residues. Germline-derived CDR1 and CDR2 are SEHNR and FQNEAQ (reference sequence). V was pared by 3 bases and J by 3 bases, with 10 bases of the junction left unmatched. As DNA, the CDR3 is TGTGCCAGCAGCTTCCCCCATATACAGGGGAAAGAGACCCAGTACTTC. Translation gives CASSFPHIQGKETQYF.

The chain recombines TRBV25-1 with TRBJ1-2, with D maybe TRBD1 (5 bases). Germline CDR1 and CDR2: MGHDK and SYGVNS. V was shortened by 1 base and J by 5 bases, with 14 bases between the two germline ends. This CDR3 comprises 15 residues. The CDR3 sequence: CASSEFGPGLYGYTF. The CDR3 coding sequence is TGTGCCAGCAGTGAATTTGGGCCAGGGTTGTATGGCTACACCTTC.

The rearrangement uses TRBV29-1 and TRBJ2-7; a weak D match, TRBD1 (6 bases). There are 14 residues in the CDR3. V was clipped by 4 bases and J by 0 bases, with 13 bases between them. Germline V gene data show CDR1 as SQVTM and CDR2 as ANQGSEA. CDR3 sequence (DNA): TGCAGCGTTGCTGGGGGCCCAAGCTCCTACGAGCAGTACTTC. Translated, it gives CSVAGGPSSYEQYF.

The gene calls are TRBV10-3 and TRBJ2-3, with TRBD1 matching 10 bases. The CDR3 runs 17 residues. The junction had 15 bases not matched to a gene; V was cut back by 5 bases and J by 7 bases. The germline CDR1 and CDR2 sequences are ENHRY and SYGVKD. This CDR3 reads CAISNAPGQGTSNTQYF. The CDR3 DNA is TGTGCCATCAGTAACGCTCCGGGACAGGGGACCTCGAATACGCAGTATTTT.

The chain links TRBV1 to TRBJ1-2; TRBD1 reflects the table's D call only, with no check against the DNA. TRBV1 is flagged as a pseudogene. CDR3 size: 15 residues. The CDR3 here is CTSSQEGALTDGYTF. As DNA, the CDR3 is TGCACCAGCAGCCAAGAGGGCGCGTTGACGGATGGCTACACCTTC.

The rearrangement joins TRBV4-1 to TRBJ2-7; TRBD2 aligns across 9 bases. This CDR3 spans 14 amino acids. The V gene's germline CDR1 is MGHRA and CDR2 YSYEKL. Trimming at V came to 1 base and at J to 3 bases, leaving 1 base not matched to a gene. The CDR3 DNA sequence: TGCGCCAGCAGCCAAGGACTAGCGGACTACGAGCAGTACTTC. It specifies CASSQGLADYEQYF.

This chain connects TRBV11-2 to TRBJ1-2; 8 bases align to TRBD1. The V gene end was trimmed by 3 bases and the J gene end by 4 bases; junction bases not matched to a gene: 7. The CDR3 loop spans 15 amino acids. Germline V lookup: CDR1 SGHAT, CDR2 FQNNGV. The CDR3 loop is CASSFGQGVLYGYTF. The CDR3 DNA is TGTGCCAGCAGCTTTGGACAGGGAGTTCTCTATGGCTACACCTTC.

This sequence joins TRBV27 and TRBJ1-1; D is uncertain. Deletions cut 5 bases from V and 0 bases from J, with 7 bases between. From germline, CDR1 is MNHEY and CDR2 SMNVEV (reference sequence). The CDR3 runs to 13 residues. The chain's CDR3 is CASSPSVNTEAFF. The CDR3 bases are TGTGCCAGCAGTCCTTCGGTGAACACTGAAGCTTTCTTT.

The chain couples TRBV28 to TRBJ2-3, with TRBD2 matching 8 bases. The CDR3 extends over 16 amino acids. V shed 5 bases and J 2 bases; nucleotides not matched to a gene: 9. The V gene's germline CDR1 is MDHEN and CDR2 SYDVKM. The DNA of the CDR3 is TGTGCCAGCAGTCATAGCGGGGCTCATTTCACAGATACGCAGTATTTT. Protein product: CASSHSGAHFTDTQYF. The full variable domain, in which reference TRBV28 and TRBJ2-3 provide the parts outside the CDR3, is DVKVTQSSRYLVKRTGEKVFLECVQDMDHENMFWYRQDPGLGLRLIYFSYDVKMKEKGDIPEGYSVSREKKERFSLILESASTNQTSMYLCASSHSGAHFTDTQYFGPGTRLTVL.

CDR3 coding DNA: TGTGCCAGCAGCTTGGGTCAGGGGAGTGGGATGGAGACCCAGTACTTC. It translates to CASSLGQGSGMETQYF. V gene TRBV5-4 combines with J gene TRBJ2-5; D is perhaps TRBD1 (6 bases). Germline V gene lookup returns CDR1 SGHNT and CDR2 YYREEE (reference sequence). The CDR3 extends over 16 amino acids. V gave up 0 bases and J gave up 5 bases, with 17 bases separating them.

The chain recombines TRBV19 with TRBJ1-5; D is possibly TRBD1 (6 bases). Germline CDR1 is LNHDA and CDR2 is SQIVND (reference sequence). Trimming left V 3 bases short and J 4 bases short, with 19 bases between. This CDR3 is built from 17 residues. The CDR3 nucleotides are TGTGCCAGTAGTATTCTTTCAGGACAGCGATTAAATCAGCCCCAGCATTTT. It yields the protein CASSILSGQRLNQPQHF.

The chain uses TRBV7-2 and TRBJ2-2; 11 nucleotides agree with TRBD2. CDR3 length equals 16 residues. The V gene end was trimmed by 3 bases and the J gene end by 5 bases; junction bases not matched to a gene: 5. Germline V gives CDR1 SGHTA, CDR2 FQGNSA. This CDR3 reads CASSLTSGTRTGELFF. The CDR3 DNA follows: TGTGCCAGCAGCTTGACTAGCGGGACCCGAACCGGGGAGCTGTTTTTT. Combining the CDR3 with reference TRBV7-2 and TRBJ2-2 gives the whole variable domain GAGVSQSPSNKVTEKGKDVELRCDPISGHTALYWYRQSLGQGLEFLIYFQGNSAPDKSGLPSDRFSAERTGGSVSTLTIQRTQQEDSAVYLCASSLTSGTRTGELFFGEGSRLTVL.

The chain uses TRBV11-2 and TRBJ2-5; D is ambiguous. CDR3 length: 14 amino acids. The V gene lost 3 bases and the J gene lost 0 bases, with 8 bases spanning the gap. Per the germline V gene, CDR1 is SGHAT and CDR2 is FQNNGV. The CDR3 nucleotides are TGTGCCAGCAGCTTGCTAGGAAACCAAGAGACCCAGTACTTC. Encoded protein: CASSLLGNQETQYF.

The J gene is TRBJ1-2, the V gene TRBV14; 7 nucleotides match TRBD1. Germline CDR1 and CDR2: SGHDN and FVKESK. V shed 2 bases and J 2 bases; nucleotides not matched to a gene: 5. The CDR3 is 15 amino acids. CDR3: CASSQHMTGNYGYTF. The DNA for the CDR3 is TGTGCCAGCAGCCAACATATGACAGGGAACTATGGCTACACCTTC. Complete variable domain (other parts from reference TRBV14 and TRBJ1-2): EAGVTQFPSHSVIEKGQTVTLRCDPISGHDNLYWYRRVMGKEIKFLLHFVKESKQDESGMPNNRFLAERTGGTYSTLKVQPAELEDSGVYFCASSQHMTGNYGYTFGSGTRLTVV.

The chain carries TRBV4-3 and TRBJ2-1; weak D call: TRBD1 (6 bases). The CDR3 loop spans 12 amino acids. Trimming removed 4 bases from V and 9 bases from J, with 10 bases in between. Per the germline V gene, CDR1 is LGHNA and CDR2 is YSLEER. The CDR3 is CASSPQGGEQFF. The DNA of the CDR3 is TGCGCCAGCAGCCCACAGGGTGGTGAGCAGTTCTTC.

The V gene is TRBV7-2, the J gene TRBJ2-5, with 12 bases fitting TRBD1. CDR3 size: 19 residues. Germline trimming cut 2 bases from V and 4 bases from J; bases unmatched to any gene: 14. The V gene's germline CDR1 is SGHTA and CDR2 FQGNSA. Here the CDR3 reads CASSLRDRGQIRTTETQYF. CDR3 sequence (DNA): TGTGCCAGCAGCTTAAGGGACAGGGGGCAGATCCGAACCACAGAGACCCAGTACTTC.

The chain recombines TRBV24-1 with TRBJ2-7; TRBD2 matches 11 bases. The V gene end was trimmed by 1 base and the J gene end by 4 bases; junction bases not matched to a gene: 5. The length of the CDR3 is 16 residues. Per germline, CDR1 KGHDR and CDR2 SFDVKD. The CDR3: CATSDLALAGVYEQYV. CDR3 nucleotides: TGTGCCACCAGTGATTTAGCACTAGCGGGAGTGTACGAGCAGTACGTC.

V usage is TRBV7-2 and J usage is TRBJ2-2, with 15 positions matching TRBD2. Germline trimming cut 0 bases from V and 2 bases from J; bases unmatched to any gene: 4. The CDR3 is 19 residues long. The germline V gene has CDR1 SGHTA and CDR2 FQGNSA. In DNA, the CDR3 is TGTGCCAGCAGCTTAGCCGGGACTAGCGGGGGGCTTAACACCGGGGAGCTGTTTTTT. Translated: CASSLAGTSGGLNTGELFF.

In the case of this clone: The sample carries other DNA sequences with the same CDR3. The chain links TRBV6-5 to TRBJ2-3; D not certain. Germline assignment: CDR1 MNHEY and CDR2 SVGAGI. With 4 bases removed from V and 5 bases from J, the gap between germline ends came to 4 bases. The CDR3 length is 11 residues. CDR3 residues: CASSSRDTQYF. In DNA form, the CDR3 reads TGTGCCAGCAGTTCCCGAGATACGCAGTATTTT.

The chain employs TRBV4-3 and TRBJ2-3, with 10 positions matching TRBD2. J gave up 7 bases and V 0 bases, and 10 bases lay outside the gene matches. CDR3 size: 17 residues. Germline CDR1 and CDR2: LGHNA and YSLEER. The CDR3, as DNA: TGCGCCAGCAGCCAAGATCACGATCCTAGCGGGGGAAATACGCAGTATTTT. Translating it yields CASSQDHDPSGGNTQYF.

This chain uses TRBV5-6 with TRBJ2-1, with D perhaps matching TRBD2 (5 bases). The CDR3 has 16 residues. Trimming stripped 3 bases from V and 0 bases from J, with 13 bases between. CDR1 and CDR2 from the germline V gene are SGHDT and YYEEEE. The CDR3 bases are TGTGCCAGCAGCTCGCCTGGGAGTGTCTCCTACAATGAGCAGTTCTTC. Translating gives CASSSPGSVSYNEQFF.

This chain's CDR3 is CATSRGNEQFF. CDR3 nucleotides: TGTGCCACCAGCAGGGGAAATGAGCAGTTCTTC. V and J are TRBV24-1 and TRBJ2-1, with D tentatively TRBD1 (6 bases). The CDR3 runs to 11 residues. The V end was cut by 7 bases, the J end by 7 bases, with 7 bases between. Germline V gives CDR1 KGHDR, CDR2 SFDVKD.

Here the CDR3 DNA reads TGTGCCAGCAGCCGGGACAACGGGGCTGGGGGCTACACCTTC. It specifies CASSRDNGAGGYTF. This chain links TRBV7-9 with TRBJ1-2; D might be TRBD1 (6 bases). Looked up from germline, CDR1 is SEHNR and CDR2 is FQNEAQ (reference sequence). This CDR3 is built from 14 residues. V shed 5 bases and J shed 8 bases, with 18 bases lying between them.

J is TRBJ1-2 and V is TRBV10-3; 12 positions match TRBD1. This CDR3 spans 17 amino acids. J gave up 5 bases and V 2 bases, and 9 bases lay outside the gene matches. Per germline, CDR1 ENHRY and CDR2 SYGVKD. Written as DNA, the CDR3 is TGTGCCATCAGTGAGAGGGGACAGGGGGCCTTCTTGTATGGCTACACCTTC. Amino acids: CAISERGQGAFLYGYTF.